A single sample is the source of the 11 T cell receptor beta chains below, sequenced in a study of blood T cell repertoires in COVID-19. Only in-frame clones appear in the TCRdb table, and some are missing; sequencing was by immunoSEQ multiplex PCR. The repertoire includes roughly 140,000 clones, more than 80% of them detected once, and roughly 9.6% sits in the top ten. What was sequenced was peripheral blood. The receptor source for this set is an elderly woman with acute or convalescent COVID-19.

The rearrangement links TRBV7-8 to TRBJ1-2, with 7 bases fitting TRBD1. Germline V gene lookup returns CDR1 SGHVS and CDR2 FQNEAQ. J lost 2 bases, V lost 5 bases, and 2 bases had no gene match. The CDR3 is 13 residues long. CDR3 bases: TGTGCCAGCAGCCCGGGACAGAACTATGGCTACACCTTC. Its protein product is CASSPGQNYGYTF.

The chain carries TRBV15 and TRBJ1-4, with D possibly being TRBD1 (6 bases). Per germline, CDR1 LNHNV and CDR2 YYDKDF (reference sequence). The CDR3 extends over 13 amino acids. Trimming stripped 6 bases from V and 4 bases from J, with 9 bases between. This CDR3 is CATSRGGNEKLFF. CDR3 bases: TGTGCCACCAGTAGGGGGGGTAATGAAAAACTGTTTTTT.

CDR3 in DNA: TGCGCCAGCAGCTTCGGAGGGAACTATGGCTACACCTTC. As protein: CASSFGGNYGYTF. The V gene is TRBV5-1, the J gene TRBJ1-2; D unresolved. CDR3 size: 13 residues. Germline CDR1 is SGHRS and CDR2 is YFSETQ. Trimming removed 2 bases from V and 2 bases from J, with 7 bases in between.

V is TRBV19 and J is TRBJ1-6; D is possibly TRBD1 (5 bases). V lost 5 bases to trimming and J lost 6 bases, with 17 bases between them. The CDR3 consists of 16 residues. The germline V gene encodes CDR1 LNHDA and CDR2 SQIVND (reference sequence). Here the CDR3 reads CASSPRGEVGNSPLHF. CDR3 nucleotide sequence: TGTGCCAGTAGTCCACGGGGGGAAGTGGGTAATTCACCCCTCCACTTT.

V is TRBV19 and J is TRBJ1-2; TRBD1 matches at 10 bases. After removal of 3 bases from V and 4 bases from J, the junction contained 5 bases not matched to a gene. The CDR3 has 15 residues. The germline CDR1 and CDR2 sequences are LNHDA and SQIVND (reference sequence). The CDR3 region has the DNA TGTGCCAGTAGTATGCCGGGACAGGGGTTCTATGGCTACACCTTC. Its translation is CASSMPGQGFYGYTF.

The chain combines TRBV6-5 with TRBJ2-7; 9 bases fit TRBD1. Germline CDR1 reads MNHEY; CDR2 reads SVGAGI. CDR3 size: 15 residues. The V gene end was trimmed by 2 bases and the J gene end by 1 base; junction bases not matched to a gene: 3. CDR3: CASSYRDRASYEQYF. DNA of the CDR3: TGTGCCAGCAGTTACCGGGACAGGGCTTCCTACGAGCAGTACTTC.

This chain uses TRBV21-1 with TRBJ1-5. TRBV21-1 is a known pseudogene. This CDR3 is 16 amino acids long. The CDR3 spells CASSKDGGHGNQPQHF. For the CDR3, the DNA is TGTGCCAGCAGCAAAGACGGGGGGCATGGTAATCAGCCCCAGCATTTT.

This sequence joins TRBV19 and TRBJ2-1; 9 nucleotides line up with TRBD2. The germline V gene has CDR1 LNHDA and CDR2 SQIVND (reference sequence). The CDR3 length is 19 residues. Trimming took 1 base from V and 0 from J; bases not matched to a gene: 10. CDR3 sequence (DNA): TGTGCCAGTAGTATAGTAGGGACTAGCCTTATCAGCTCCTACAATGAGCAGTTCTTC. Amino acid sequence: CASSIVGTSLISSYNEQFF.

V is TRBV29-1 and J is TRBJ1-4; a weak D match, TRBD1 (6 bases). The V end was cut by 5 bases, the J end by 8 bases, with 15 bases between. The CDR3 runs to 13 residues. Germline CDR1 SQVTM, CDR2 ANQGSEA. The CDR3 nucleotides read TGCAGCGTTACCGACAGGTTAGGCGAAAAACTGTTTTTT. Encoded protein: CSVTDRLGEKLFF.

V usage is TRBV6-1 and J usage is TRBJ1-2, with no clear D. Per germline, CDR1 MNHNS and CDR2 SASEGT. Deletions cut 1 base from V and 2 bases from J, with 14 bases between. The CDR3 runs to 16 residues. CDR3 nucleotide sequence: TGTGCCAGCAGTGAAGGTAAAGGTACTATAAACTATGGCTACACCTTC. Encoded protein: CASSEGKGTINYGYTF.

V gene TRBV19 combines with J gene TRBJ1-3; 8 positions agree with TRBD1. The V and J ends lost 5 bases and 3 bases, in that order; junction bases with no gene match: 9. Germline V gene lookup returns CDR1 LNHDA and CDR2 SQIVND (reference sequence). CDR3 length: 16 residues. CDR3 bases: TGTGCCAGTAGTGTATGGACAGGGAGAGGTGGAAACACCATATATTTT. Its translation: CASSVWTGRGGNTIYF.